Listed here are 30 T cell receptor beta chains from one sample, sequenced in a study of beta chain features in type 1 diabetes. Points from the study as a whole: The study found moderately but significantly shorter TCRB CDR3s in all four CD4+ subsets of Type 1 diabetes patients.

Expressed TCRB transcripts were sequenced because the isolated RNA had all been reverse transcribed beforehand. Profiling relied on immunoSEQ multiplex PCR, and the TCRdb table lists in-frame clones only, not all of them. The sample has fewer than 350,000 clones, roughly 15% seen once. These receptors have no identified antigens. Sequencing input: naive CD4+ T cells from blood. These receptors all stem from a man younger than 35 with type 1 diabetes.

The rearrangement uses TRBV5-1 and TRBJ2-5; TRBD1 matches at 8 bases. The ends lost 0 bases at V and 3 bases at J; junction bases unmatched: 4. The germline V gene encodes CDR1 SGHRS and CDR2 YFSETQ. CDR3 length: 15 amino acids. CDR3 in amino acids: CASSLGPGQEETQYF. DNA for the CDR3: TGCGCCAGCAGCTTGGGCCCGGGACAGGAAGAGACCCAGTACTTC.

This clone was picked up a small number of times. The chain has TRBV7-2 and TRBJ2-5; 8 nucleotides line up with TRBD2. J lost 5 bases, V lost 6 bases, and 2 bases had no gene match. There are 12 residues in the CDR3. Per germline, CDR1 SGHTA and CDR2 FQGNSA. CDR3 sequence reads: CASSRTSETQYF. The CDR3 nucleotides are TGTGCCAGCAGTCGGACTAGCGAGACCCAGTACTTC.

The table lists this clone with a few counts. CDR3 in amino acids: CASSLFGGGGWQPQHF. The CDR3 coding sequence is TGTGCCAGCAGCTTATTTGGCGGGGGAGGATGGCAGCCCCAGCATTTT. V gene TRBV7-2 combines with J gene TRBJ1-5; possible D gene TRBD1, 5 bases. This CDR3 is built from 16 residues. The germline CDR1 and CDR2 sequences are SGHTA and FQGNSA. The V and J ends lost 2 bases and 7 bases respectively, with 18 bases between them.

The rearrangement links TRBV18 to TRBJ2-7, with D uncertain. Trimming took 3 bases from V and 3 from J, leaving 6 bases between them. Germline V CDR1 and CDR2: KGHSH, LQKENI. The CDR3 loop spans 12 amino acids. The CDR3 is CASSPVIYEQYF. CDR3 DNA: TGTGCCAGCTCACCTGTTATCTACGAGCAGTACTTC.

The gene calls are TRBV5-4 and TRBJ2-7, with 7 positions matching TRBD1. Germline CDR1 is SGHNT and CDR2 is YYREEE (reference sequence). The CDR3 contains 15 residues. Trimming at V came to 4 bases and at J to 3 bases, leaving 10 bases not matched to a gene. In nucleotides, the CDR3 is TGTGCCAGCAGCGCCGGACAGGCCGGATTCTACGAGCAGTACTTC. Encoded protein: CASSAGQAGFYEQYF.

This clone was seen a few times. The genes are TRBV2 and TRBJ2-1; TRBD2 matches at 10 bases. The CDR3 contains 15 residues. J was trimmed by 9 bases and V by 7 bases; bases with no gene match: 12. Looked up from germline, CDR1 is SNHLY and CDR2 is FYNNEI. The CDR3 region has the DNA TGTGCCAGCAAGGGGACTAGCGCTTCGTCGGGTGAGCAGTTCTTC. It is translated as CASKGTSASSGEQFF.

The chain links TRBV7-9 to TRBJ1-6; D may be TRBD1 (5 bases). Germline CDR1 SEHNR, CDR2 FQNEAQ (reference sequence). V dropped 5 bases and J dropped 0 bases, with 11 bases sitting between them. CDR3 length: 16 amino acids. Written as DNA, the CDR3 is TGTGCCAGCAGCCGTGACAGAAGCTCCTATAATTCACCCCTCCACTTT. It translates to CASSRDRSSYNSPLHF.

This CDR3 is CASSPTGLAGFRRQTQYF. CDR3 nucleotides: TGTGCCAGCAGCCCCACGGGACTAGCGGGTTTTCGTAGACAGACCCAGTACTTC. The gene calls are TRBV28 and TRBJ2-5, with 12 bases identical to TRBD2. The CDR3 contains 18 residues. Germline V gene data show CDR1 as MDHEN and CDR2 as SYDVKM. V was clipped by 6 bases and J by 6 bases; unmatched bases: 17.

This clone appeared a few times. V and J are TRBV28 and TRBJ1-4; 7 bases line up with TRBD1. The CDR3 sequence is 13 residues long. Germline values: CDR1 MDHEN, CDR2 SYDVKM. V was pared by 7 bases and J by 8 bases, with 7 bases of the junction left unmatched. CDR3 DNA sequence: TGTGCCAGCACCGGGACAGTAAGAGAAAAACTGTTTTTT. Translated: CASTGTVREKLFF.

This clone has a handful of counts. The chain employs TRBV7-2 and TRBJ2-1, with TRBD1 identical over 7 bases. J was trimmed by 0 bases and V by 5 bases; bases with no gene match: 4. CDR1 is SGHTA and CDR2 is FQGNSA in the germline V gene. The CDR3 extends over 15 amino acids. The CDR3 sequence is CASSTRGFSYNEQFF. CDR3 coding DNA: TGTGCCAGCAGCACCAGGGGGTTCTCCTACAATGAGCAGTTCTTC.

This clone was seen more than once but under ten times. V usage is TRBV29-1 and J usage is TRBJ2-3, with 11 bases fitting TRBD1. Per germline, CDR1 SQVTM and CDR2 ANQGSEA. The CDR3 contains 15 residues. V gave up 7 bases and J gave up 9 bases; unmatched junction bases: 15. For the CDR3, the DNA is TGCAGCGGGTGGTCTTCGGACAGGGGGCTGGAAACGCAGTATTTT. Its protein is CSGWSSDRGLETQYF.

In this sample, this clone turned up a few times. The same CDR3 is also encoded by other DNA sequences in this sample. The CDR3 here is CSVEGRQNTEAFF. The CDR3 nucleotides read TGCAGCGTTGAAGGCCGACAGAACACTGAAGCTTTCTTT. The V and J genes are TRBV29-1 and TRBJ1-1; no definite D call. Looked up from germline, CDR1 is SQVTM and CDR2 is ANQGSEA. The length of the CDR3 is 13 residues. Trimming took 1 base from V and 1 from J, leaving 7 bases between them.

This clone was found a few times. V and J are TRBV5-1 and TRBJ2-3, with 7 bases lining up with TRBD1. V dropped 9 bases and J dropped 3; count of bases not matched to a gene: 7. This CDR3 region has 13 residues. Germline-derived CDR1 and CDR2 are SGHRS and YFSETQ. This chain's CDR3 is CATRTGPTDTQYF. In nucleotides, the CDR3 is TGCGCCACCCGGACAGGCCCGACAGATACGCAGTATTTT.

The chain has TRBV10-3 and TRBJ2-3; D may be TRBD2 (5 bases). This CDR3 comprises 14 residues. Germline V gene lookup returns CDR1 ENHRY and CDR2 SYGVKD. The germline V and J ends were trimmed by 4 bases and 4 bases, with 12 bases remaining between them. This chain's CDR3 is CAISGPGKSDTQYF. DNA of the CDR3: TGTGCCATCAGTGGACCGGGAAAATCAGATACGCAGTATTTT.

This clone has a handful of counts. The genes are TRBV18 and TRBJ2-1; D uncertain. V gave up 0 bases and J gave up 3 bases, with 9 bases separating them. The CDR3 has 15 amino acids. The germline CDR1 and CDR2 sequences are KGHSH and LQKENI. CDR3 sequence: CASSPPQRDYNEQFF. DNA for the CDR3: TGTGCCAGCTCACCACCCCAACGCGACTACAATGAGCAGTTCTTC.

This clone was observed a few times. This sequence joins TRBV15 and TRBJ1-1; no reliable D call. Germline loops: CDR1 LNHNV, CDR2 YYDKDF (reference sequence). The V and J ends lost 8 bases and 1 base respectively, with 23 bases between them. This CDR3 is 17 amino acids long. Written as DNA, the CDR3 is TGTGCCACCTTTTCGGGGAGGACGACGACCAAGAACACTGAAGCTTTCTTT. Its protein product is CATFSGRTTTKNTEAFF.

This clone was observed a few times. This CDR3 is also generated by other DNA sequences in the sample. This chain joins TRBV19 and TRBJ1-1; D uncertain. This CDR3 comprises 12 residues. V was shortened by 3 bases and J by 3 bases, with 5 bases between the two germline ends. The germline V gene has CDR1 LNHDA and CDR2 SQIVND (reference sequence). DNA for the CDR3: TGTGCCAGTAGTATGCGCTACACTGAAGCTTTCTTT. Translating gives CASSMRYTEAFF.

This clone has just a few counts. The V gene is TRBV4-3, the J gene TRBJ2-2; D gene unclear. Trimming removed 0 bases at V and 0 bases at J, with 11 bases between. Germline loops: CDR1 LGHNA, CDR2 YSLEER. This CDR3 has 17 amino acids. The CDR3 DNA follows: TGCGCCAGCAGCCAAGAATTCGGCCAGGCGAACACCGGGGAGCTGTTTTTT. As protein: CASSQEFGQANTGELFF.

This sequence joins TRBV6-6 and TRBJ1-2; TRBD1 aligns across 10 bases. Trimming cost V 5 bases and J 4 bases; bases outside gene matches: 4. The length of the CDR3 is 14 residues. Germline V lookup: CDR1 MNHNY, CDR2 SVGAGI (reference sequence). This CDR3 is CASSPRTGGYGYTF. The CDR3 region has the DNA TGTGCCAGCAGTCCGAGGACAGGGGGCTATGGCTACACCTTC.

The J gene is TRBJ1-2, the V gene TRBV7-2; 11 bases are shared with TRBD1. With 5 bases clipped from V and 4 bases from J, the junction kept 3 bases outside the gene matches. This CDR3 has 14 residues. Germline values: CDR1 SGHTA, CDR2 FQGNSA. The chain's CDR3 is CASSTGQGVYGYTF. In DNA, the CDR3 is TGTGCCAGCAGCACGGGACAGGGGGTCTATGGCTACACCTTC.

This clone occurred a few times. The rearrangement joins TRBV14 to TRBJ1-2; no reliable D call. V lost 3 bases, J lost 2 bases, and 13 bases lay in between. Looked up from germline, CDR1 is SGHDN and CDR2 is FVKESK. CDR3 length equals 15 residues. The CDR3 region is CASSQGRDTNYGYTF. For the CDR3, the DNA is TGTGCCAGCAGCCAGGGCAGAGACACCAACTATGGCTACACCTTC.

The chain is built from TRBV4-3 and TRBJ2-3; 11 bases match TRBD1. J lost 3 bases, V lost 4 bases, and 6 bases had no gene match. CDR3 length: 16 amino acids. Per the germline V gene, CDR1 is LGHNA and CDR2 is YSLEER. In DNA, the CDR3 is TGCGCCAGCAGCCGCGGACAGGGGGCGAATACAGATACGCAGTATTTT. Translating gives CASSRGQGANTDTQYF.

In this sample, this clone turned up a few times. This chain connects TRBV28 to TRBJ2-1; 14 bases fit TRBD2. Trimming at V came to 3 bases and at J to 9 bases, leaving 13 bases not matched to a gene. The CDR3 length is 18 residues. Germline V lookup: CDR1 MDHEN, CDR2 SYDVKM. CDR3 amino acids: CASSFLGLAGGSAVEQFF. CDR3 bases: TGTGCCAGCAGTTTCCTTGGACTAGCGGGAGGCTCGGCGGTTGAGCAGTTCTTC.

CDR3 protein: CASSPTSIAGGPYNEQFF. The CDR3 region has the DNA TGTGCCAGTAGTCCAACCTCTATAGCGGGAGGGCCCTACAATGAGCAGTTCTTC. V is TRBV19 and J is TRBJ2-1; 11 nucleotides align to TRBD2. V was pared by 5 bases and J by 2 bases, with 11 bases of the junction left unmatched. CDR1 and CDR2 (germline): LNHDA, SQIVND (reference sequence). The CDR3 is 18 amino acids.

CDR3 in DNA: TGTGCCAGCAGTCGTCGGCGGGGGAGCATCTACGAGCAGTACTTC. It is translated as CASSRRRGSIYEQYF. V gene TRBV28 combines with J gene TRBJ2-7; 7 bases are a match to TRBD2. V lost 5 bases and J lost 3; bases outside the gene matches: 10. CDR1 MDHEN and CDR2 SYDVKM come from the germline V gene. The CDR3 is 15 amino acids.

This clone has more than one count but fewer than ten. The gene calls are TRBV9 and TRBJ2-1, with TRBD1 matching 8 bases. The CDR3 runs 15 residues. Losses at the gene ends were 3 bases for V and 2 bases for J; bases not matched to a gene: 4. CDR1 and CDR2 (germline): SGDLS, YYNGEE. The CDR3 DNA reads TGTGCCAGCAGCGCTACAGGGGGGCCCTACAATGAGCAGTTCTTC. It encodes CASSATGGPYNEQFF.

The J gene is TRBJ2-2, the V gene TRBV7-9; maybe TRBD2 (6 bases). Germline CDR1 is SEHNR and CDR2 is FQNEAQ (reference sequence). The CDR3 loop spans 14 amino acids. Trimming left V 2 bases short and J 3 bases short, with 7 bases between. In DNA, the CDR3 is TGTGCCAGCAGCTTATCGGGGGACACCGGGGAGCTGTTTTTT. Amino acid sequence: CASSLSGDTGELFF. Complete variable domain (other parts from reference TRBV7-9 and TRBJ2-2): DTGVSQNPRHKITKRGQNVTFRCDPISEHNRLYWYRQTLGQGPEFLTYFQNEAQLEKSRLLSDRFSAERPKGSFSTLEIQRTEQGDSAMYLCASSLSGDTGELFFGEGSRLTVL.

CDR3 sequence (DNA): TGTGCCAGCAGCTTGGGGGGCCGCGAGACCCAGTACTTC. This gives the protein CASSLGGRETQYF. The chain has TRBV5-4 and TRBJ2-5; possible D gene TRBD1, 5 bases. V was clipped by 0 bases and J by 5 bases, with 8 bases between them. This CDR3 has 13 amino acids. Germline-derived CDR1 and CDR2 are SGHNT and YYREEE (reference sequence).

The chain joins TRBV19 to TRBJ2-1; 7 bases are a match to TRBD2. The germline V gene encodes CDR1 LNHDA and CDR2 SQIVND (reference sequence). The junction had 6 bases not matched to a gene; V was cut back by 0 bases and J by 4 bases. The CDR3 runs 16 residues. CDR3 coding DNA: TGTGCCAGTAGTATAGATAACTGGGAGGGGTACAATGAGCAGTTCTTC. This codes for CASSIDNWEGYNEQFF.

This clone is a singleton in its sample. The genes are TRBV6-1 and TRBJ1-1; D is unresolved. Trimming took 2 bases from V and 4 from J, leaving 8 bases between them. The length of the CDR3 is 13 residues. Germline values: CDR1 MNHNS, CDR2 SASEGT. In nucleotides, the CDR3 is TGTGCCAGCAGTGAAACGAGGTTCACTGAAGCTTTCTTT. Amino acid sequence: CASSETRFTEAFF.